The next 15 T cell receptor beta chains were all read from a single sample in a study of cytomegalovirus exposure and HLA in healthy donors. Primers for the PCR totalled 60 Vbeta and 13 Jbeta. Assay used: immunoSEQ multiplex PCR; TCRdb lists only in-frame clones, some missing. Of 77,000 or so clones listed, about 79% are singletons. The sample consisted of PBMCs. The receptors were sampled from a man between 65 and 85 years old in good health and CMV-seropositive.

The chain joins TRBV7-3 to TRBJ1-1; D possibly corresponds to TRBD1 (5 bases). The germline V gene has CDR1 SGHTA and CDR2 FQGTGA. V lost 5 bases to trimming and J lost 1 base, with 8 bases between them. The CDR3 contains 13 residues. CDR3: CASSMTENTEAFF. CDR3 DNA sequence: TGTGCCAGCAGCATGACAGAGAACACTGAAGCTTTCTTT.

The chain couples TRBV9 to TRBJ1-1, with unresolved D. V gave up 4 bases and J gave up 2 bases, with 12 bases separating them. The CDR3 is 14 amino acids. Germline V CDR1 and CDR2: SGDLS, YYNGEE. In nucleotides, the CDR3 is TGTGCCAGCAGCCCACTGAACGCAAACACTGAAGCTTTCTTT. Protein: CASSPLNANTEAFF.

This clone was seen just once. The J gene is TRBJ2-5, the V gene TRBV11-1, with 8 bases that match TRBD1. V trimming: 2 bases; J trimming: 5 bases; junction bases outside the gene matches: 7. The CDR3 has 15 amino acids. Germline lookup yields CDR1 SGHAT and CDR2 FQDESV (reference sequence). The CDR3 is CASSLTGGEGETQYF. The CDR3 DNA sequence: TGTGCCAGCAGCTTAACAGGGGGAGAGGGGGAGACCCAGTACTTC. Complete variable domain (other parts from reference TRBV11-1 and TRBJ2-5): EAEVAQSPRYKITEKSQAVAFWCDPISGHATLYWYRQILGQGPELLVQFQDESVVDDSQLPKDRFSAERLKGVDSTLKIQPAELGDSAMYLCASSLTGGEGETQYFGPGTRLLVL.

J is TRBJ2-7 and V is TRBV18; TRBD1 matches 11 bases. Germline V lookup: CDR1 KGHSH, CDR2 LQKENI. The CDR3 is 15 amino acids. V shed 4 bases and J 2 bases; nucleotides not matched to a gene: 4. The DNA for the CDR3 is TGTGCCAGCTCACGAGTGGACAGGGGGCCCTACGAGCAGTACTTC. This gives the protein CASSRVDRGPYEQYF.

This chain connects TRBV5-1 to TRBJ2-1; TRBD1 aligns across 7 bases. This CDR3 has 16 residues. Per the germline V gene, CDR1 is SGHRS and CDR2 is YFSETQ. V shed 3 bases and J 0 bases; nucleotides not matched to a gene: 6. The chain's CDR3 is CASSYDGQASYNEQFF. The CDR3 coding sequence is TGCGCCAGCAGCTACGACGGACAGGCCTCCTACAATGAGCAGTTCTTC.

This clone has only one observation. The chain carries TRBV18 and TRBJ2-1; 10 positions match TRBD1. The CDR3 totals 11 residues. Germline CDR1 and CDR2: KGHSH and LQKENI. The trim removed 8 bases at V and 8 bases at J, leaving 0 bases unmatched. CDR3 in amino acids: CASGQGDEQFF. CDR3 bases: TGTGCCAGCGGACAGGGGGATGAGCAGTTCTTC.

This clone came up once. This chain connects TRBV27 to TRBJ2-7; D is uncertain. The V end lost 5 bases, the J end lost 3 bases, and 11 bases lay between the germline ends. The germline V gene has CDR1 MNHEY and CDR2 SMNVEV (reference sequence). The CDR3 totals 13 residues. The CDR3 region has the DNA TGTGCCAGCAGTGCTAAAATATTCTACGAGCAGTACTTC. Translation: CASSAKIFYEQYF.

Remarks on this clone: At the DNA level, this CDR3 is encoded by other sequences in the same sample as well. J is TRBJ1-1 and V is TRBV30, with 8 nucleotides matching TRBD1. The CDR3 sequence is 13 residues long. With V trimmed by 0 bases and J by 3 bases, 0 bases remained unmatched. Germline assignment: CDR1 GTSNPN and CDR2 SVGIG (reference sequence). The CDR3 here is CAWSVQGDTEAFF. The CDR3 nucleotides read TGTGCCTGGAGTGTACAGGGGGACACTGAAGCTTTCTTT.

The V and J genes are TRBV15 and TRBJ2-1; 8 nucleotides match TRBD2. J lost 5 bases, V lost 0 bases, and 9 bases had no gene match. This CDR3 region has 17 residues. CDR1 is LNHNV and CDR2 is YYDKDF in the germline V gene (reference sequence). CDR3 sequence reads: CATSREAGDSGNNEQFF. The CDR3 DNA reads TGTGCCACCAGCAGAGAAGCGGGAGATAGCGGGAACAATGAGCAGTTCTTC. Using reference TRBV15 and TRBJ2-1 for the parts outside the CDR3, the full variable domain is DAMVIQNPRYQVTQFGKPVTLSCSQTLNHNVMYWYQQKSSQAPKLLFHYYDKDFNNEADTPDNFQSRRPNTSFCFLDIRSPGLGDTAMYLCATSREAGDSGNNEQFFGPGTRLTVL.

The genes are TRBV4-1 and TRBJ2-1; D gene uncertain. Germline loops: CDR1 MGHRA, CDR2 YSYEKL. Between the trimmed V and J ends, which lost 1 base and 6 bases, there was a span of 7 bases. The CDR3 is made up of 13 amino acids. CDR3 DNA: TGCGCCAGCAGCCAAGTCGGTACCAATGAGCAGTTCTTC. Translated: CASSQVGTNEQFF.

The chain carries TRBV2 and TRBJ1-6, with 8 bases fitting TRBD1. The ends lost 6 bases at V and 9 bases at J; junction bases unmatched: 10. The CDR3 runs 15 residues. CDR1 SNHLY and CDR2 FYNNEI come from the germline V gene. CDR3 loop: CASRGWTGFGSPLHF. The CDR3 DNA is TGTGCCAGCAGAGGATGGACAGGGTTCGGTTCACCCCTCCACTTT.

This chain connects TRBV27 to TRBJ1-1, with 8 bases matching TRBD1. Germline V CDR1 and CDR2: MNHEY, SMNVEV (reference sequence). The CDR3 runs 15 residues. V dropped 5 bases and J dropped 7; count of bases not matched to a gene: 12. The chain's CDR3 is CASSEPGQGAGEAFF. The CDR3 coding sequence is TGTGCCAGCAGTGAACCCGGACAGGGCGCAGGTGAAGCTTTCTTT.

V is TRBV28 and J is TRBJ2-3, with D uncertain. Trimming left V 5 bases short and J 3 bases short, with 9 bases between. The CDR3 contains 13 residues. Germline V gives CDR1 MDHEN, CDR2 SYDVKM. The CDR3 DNA is TGTGCCAGCAGTATATTGGCAACAGATACGCAGTATTTT. This translates into CASSILATDTQYF.

This chain joins TRBV5-1 and TRBJ2-5; D not certain. Trimming shortened V by 0 bases and J by 4 bases, and 10 bases separated the two germline ends. The CDR3 is 14 residues long. Looked up from germline, CDR1 is SGHRS and CDR2 is YFSETQ. The CDR3 DNA is TGCGCCAGCAGCTTGGTAGTCTCGGGAGAGACCCAGTACTTC. This gives the protein CASSLVVSGETQYF.

The chain has TRBV10-1 and TRBJ2-7; 9 bases agree with TRBD1. Germline V gene lookup returns CDR1 WNHNN and CDR2 SYGVQD (reference sequence). This CDR3 is built from 12 residues. V lost 6 bases, J lost 7 bases, and 4 bases stayed unmatched. The CDR3 nucleotides are TGCGCCAGCAGCGGACAGGGGCGTGAGCAGTACTTC. This encodes CASSGQGREQYF.